This TCR beta chain was found in a study of T cells in Graves' hyperthyroidism and ophthalmopathy. Findings of the study overall: Prediction of ophthalmopathy progression came a median roughly 6.7 months pre-onset.

The definition of stable Graves' hyperthyroidism was no ophthalmopathy progression within 18 months. Each patient was aged 18 to 65 and had newly diagnosed hyperthyroidism of under 2 months' duration. Diagnoses were established using clinical symptoms, serum thyroxine and TRAb, thyroid ultrasound and orbital computed tomography. This clonotype was found many times. What it binds is unknown. Germline CDR1 SGHTA, CDR2 FQGNSA. Trimming removed 6 bases from V and 5 bases from J, with 10 bases in between. CDR3 length: 13 residues. RNA transcripts served as the template for amplifying TCR beta CDR3 regions. In the first-round RT-PCR of the TCR CDR3, the HTBI primer set was used. TCRdb itself ran the multiplex PCR reads through MiXCR, one entry per CDR3 protein. The sample carries about 300,000 distinct CDR3 sequences, roughly an eighth recorded once.

The sequence came from a woman in her thirties or forties with Graves' hyperthyroidism. Material for sequencing was blood. J is TRBJ1-4 and V is TRBV7-2; D gene unclear. This chain's CDR3 is CASRRNYNEKLFF. Here the CDR3 DNA reads TGTGCCAGCAGACGCAATTACAATGAAAAACTGTTTTTT.